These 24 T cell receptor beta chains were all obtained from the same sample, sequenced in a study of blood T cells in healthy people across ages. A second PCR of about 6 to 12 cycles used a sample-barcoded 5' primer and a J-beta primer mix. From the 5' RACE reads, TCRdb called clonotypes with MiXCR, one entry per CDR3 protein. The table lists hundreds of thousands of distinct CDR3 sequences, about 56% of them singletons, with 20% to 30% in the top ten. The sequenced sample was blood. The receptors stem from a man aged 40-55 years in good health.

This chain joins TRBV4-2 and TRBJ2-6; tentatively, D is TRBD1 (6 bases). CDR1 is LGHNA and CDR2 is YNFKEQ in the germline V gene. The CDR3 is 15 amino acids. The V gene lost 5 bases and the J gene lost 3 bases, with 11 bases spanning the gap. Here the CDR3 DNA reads TGTGCCAGCAGCTCCACAGGGCTTGGGGCCAACGTCCTGACTTTC. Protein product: CASSSTGLGANVLTF.

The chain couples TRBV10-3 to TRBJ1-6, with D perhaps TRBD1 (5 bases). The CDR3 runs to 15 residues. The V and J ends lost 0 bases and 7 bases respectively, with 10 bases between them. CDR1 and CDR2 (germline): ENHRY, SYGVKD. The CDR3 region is CAISESGLGNSPLHF. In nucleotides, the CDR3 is TGTGCCATCAGTGAGTCGGGGCTCGGGAATTCACCCCTCCACTTT.

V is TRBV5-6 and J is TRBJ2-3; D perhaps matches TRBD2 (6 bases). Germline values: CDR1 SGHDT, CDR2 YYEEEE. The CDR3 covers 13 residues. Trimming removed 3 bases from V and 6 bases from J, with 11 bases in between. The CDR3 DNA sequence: TGTGCCAGCAGCTCGGGACTTAGCGATACGCAGTATTTT. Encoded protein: CASSSGLSDTQYF.

The CDR3 DNA sequence: TGTGCCAGCAGTGATCTAGCGGAGAGCTCCTACAATGAGCAGTTCTTC. This gives the protein CASSDLAESSYNEQFF. J is TRBJ2-1 and V is TRBV28, with 7 bases aligning to TRBD2. The germline CDR1 and CDR2 sequences are MDHEN and SYDVKM. The V gene end was trimmed by 5 bases and the J gene end by 0 bases; junction bases not matched to a gene: 7. The CDR3 length is 16 residues.

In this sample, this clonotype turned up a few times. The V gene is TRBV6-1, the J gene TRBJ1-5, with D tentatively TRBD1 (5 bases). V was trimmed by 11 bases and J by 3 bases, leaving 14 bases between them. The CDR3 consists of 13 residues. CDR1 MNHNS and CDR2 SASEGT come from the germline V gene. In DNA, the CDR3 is TGTGCCGGGGGGGAACAGGTCAATCAGCCCCAGCATTTT. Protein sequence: CAGGEQVNQPQHF.

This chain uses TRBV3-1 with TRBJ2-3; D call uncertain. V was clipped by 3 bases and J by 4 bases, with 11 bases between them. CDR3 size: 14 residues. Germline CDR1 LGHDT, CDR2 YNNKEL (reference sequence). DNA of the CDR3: TGTGCCAGCAGCCACAACCTAGGACCAGATACGCAGTATTTT. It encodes CASSHNLGPDTQYF.

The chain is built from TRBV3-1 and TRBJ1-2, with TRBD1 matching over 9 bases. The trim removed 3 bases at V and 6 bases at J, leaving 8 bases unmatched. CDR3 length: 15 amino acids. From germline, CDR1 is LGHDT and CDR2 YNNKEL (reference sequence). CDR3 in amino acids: CASSHGGQGTDGYTF. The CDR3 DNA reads TGTGCCAGCAGCCATGGCGGACAGGGGACAGATGGCTACACCTTC. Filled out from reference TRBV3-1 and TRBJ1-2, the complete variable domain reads DTAVSQTPKYLVTQMGNDKSIKCEQNLGHDTMYWYKQDSKKFLKIMFSYNNKELIINETVPNRFSPKSPDKAHLNLHINSLELGDSAVYFCASSHGGQGTDGYTFGSGTRLTVV.

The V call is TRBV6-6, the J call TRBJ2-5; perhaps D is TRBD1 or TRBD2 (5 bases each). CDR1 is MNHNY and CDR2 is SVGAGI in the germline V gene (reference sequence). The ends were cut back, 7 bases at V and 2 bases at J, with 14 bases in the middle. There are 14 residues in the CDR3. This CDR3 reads CASIPGGGQETQYF. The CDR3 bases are TGTGCCAGCATCCCCGGTGGGGGACAAGAGACCCAGTACTTC.

The CDR3 region has the DNA TGTGCCAGCAGTGAAGGGCCAGGTTTAGATGGCTACACCTTC. This encodes CASSEGPGLDGYTF. The chain uses TRBV2 and TRBJ1-2; unclear D gene. This CDR3 region has 14 residues. The germline CDR1 and CDR2 sequences are SNHLY and FYNNEI. V was cut by 1 base and J by 6 bases, with 12 bases left in between.

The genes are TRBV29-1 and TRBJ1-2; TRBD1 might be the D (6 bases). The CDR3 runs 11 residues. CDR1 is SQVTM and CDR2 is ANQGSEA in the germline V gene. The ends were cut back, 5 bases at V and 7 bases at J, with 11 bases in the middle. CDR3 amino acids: CSVLQGSGYTF. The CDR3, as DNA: TGCAGCGTTTTACAGGGAAGTGGCTACACCTTC.

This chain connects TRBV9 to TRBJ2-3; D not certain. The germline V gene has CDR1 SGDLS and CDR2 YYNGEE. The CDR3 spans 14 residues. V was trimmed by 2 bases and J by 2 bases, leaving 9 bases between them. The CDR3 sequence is CASSVARYTDTQYF. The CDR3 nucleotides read TGTGCCAGCAGCGTCGCGCGTTACACAGATACGCAGTATTTT.

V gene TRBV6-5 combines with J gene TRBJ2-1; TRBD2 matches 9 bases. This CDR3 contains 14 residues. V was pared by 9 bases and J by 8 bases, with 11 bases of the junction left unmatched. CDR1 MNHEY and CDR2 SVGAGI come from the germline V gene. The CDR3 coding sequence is TGTGCCAGTGTGGAGGGAGCGGGAGGTCATGAGCAGTTCTTC. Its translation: CASVEGAGGHEQFF.

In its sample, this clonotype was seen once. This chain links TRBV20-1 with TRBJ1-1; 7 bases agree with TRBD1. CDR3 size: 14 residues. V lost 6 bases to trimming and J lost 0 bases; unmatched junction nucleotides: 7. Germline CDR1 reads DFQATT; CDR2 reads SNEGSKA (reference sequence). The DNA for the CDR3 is TGCAGTGCACAGGGGACCCGGATGAACACTGAAGCTTTCTTT. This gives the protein CSAQGTRMNTEAFF.

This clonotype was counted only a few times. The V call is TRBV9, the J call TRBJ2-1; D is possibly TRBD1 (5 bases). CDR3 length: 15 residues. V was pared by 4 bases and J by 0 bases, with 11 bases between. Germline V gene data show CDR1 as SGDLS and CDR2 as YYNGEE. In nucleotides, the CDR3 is TGTGCCAGCAGCCCGACAGAGAGCTCCTACAATGAGCAGTTCTTC. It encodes CASSPTESSYNEQFF.

The CDR3: CASSVTTSGARDTQYF. The CDR3 DNA sequence: TGCGCCAGCAGCGTTACGACTAGCGGGGCTAGGGATACGCAGTATTTT. The rearrangement joins TRBV5-1 to TRBJ2-3; 11 nucleotides align to TRBD2. CDR3 length: 16 amino acids. Trimming removed 4 bases from V and 6 bases from J; junction bases left unmatched: 10. From germline, CDR1 is SGHRS and CDR2 YFSETQ.

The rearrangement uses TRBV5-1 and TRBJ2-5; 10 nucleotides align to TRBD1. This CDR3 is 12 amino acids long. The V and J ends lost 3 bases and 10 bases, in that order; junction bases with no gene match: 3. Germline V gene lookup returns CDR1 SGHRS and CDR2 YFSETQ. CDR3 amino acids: CASSSTGGVQYF. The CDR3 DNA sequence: TGCGCCAGCAGCTCGACAGGGGGCGTCCAGTACTTC.

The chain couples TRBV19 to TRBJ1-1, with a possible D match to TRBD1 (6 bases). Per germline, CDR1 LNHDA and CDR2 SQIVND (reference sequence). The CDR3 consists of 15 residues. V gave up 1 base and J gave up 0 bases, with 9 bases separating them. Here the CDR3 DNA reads TGTGCCAGTAGTATAGGAGGGACACTGAACACTGAAGCTTTCTTT. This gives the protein CASSIGGTLNTEAFF.

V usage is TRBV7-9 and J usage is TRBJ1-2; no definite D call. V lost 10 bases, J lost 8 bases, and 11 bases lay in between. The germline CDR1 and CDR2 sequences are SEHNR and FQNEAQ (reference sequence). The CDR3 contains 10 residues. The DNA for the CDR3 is TGTGCCACAAATAGTAGAGGCTACACCTTC. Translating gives CATNSRGYTF.

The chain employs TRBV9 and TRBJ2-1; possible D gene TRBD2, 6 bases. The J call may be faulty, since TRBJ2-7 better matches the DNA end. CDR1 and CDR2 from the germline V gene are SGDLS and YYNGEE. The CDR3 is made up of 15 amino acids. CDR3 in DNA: TGTGCCAGCAGCGTAGGGTATAGCGGAGGCTACGAGCAGTACTTC. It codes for CASSVGYSGGYEQYF.

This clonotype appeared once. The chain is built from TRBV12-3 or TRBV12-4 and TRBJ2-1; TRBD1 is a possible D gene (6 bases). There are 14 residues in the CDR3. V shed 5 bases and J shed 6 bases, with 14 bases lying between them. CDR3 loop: CASSTRTDGNEQFF. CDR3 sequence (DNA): TGTGCCAGCAGTACTCGGACAGACGGCAATGAGCAGTTCTTC.

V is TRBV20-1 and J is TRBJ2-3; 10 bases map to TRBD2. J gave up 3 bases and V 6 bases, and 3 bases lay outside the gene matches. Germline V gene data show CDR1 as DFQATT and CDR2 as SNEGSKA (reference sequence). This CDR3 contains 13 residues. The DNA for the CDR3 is TGCAGTGCCCCGACTAGCGGGACAGATACGCAGTATTTT. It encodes CSAPTSGTDTQYF.

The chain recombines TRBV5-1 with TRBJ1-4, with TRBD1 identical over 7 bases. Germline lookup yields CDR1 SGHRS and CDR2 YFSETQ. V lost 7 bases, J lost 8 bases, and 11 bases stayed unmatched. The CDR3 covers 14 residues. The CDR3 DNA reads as TGCGCCAGCTCCCTATCAGGGGGGAAGGAAAAACTGTTTTTT. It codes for CASSLSGGKEKLFF.

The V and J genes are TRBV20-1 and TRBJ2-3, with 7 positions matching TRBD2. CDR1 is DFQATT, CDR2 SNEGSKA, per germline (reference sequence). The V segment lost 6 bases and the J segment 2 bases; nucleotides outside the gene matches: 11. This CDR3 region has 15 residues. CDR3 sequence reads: CSASLPGLPTDTQYF. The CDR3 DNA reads TGCAGTGCCAGTCTACCGGGACTACCCACAGATACGCAGTATTTT.

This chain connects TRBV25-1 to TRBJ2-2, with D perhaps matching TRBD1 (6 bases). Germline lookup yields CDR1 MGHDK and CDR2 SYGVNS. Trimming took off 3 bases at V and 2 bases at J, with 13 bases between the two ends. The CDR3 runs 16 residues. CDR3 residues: CASSDGGQLNTGELFF. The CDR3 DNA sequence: TGTGCCAGCAGTGATGGAGGACAGCTTAACACCGGGGAGCTGTTTTTT.